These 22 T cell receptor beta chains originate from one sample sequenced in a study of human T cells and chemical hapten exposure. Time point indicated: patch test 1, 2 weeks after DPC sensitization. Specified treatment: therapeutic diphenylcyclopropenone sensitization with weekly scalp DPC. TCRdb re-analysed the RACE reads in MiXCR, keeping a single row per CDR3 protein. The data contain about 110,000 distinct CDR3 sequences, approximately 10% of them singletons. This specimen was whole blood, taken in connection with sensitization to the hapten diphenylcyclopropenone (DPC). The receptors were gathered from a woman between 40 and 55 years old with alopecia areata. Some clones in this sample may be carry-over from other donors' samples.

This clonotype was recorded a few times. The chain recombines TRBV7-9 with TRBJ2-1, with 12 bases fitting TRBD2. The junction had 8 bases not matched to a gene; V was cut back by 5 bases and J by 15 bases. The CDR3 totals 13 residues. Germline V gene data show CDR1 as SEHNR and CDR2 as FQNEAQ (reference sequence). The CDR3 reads CASSPSSGRDPFF. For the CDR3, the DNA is TGTGCCAGCAGCCCCTCTAGCGGGAGGGACCCGTTCTTC. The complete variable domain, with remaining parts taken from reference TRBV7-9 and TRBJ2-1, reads DTGVSQNPRHKITKRGQNVTFRCDPISEHNRLYWYRQTLGQGPEFLTYFQNEAQLEKSRLLSDRFSAERPKGSFSTLEIQRTEQGDSAMYLCASSPSSGRDPFFGPGTRLTVL.

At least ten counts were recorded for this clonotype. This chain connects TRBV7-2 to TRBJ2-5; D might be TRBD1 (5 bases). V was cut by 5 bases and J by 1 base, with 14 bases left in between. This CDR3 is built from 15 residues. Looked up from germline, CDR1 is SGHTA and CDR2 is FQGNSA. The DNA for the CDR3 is TGTGCCAGCAGCCAGTGGGTGGGGCCCCAAGAGACCCAGTACTTC. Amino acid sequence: CASSQWVGPQETQYF.

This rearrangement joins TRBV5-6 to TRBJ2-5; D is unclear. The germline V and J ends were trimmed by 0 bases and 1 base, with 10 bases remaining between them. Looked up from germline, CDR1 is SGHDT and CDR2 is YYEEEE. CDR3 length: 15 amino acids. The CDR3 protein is CASSLGTNSQETQYF. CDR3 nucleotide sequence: TGTGCCAGCAGCTTGGGCACGAATTCCCAAGAGACCCAGTACTTC.

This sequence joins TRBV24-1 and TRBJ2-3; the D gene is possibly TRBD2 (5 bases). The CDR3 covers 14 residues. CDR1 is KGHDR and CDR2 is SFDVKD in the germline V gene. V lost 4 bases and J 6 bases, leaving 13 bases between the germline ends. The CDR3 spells CATSDPSRGDTQYF. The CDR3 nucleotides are TGTGCCACCAGTGACCCCAGCCGAGGGGATACGCAGTATTTT.

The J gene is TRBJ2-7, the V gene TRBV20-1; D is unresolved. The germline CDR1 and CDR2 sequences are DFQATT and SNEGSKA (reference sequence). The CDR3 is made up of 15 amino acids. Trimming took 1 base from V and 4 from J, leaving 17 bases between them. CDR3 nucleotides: TGCAGTGCTAGAGTAGGCGGCCCGGTACGTTACGAGCAGTACTTC. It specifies CSARVGGPVRYEQYF.

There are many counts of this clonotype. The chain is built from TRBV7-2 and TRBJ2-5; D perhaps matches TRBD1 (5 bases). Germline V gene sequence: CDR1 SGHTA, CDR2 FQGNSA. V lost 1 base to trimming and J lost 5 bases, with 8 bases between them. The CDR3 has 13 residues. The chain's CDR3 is CASSLVQGETQYF. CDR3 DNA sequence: TGTGCCAGCAGCTTAGTCCAGGGTGAGACCCAGTACTTC.

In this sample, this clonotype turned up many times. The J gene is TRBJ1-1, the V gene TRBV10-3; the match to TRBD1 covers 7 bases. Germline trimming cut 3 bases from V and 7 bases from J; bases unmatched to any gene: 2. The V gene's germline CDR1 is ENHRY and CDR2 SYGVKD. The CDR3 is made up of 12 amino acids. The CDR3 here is CAISEGGDEAFF. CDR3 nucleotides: TGTGCCATCAGTGAAGGGGGCGATGAAGCTTTCTTT.

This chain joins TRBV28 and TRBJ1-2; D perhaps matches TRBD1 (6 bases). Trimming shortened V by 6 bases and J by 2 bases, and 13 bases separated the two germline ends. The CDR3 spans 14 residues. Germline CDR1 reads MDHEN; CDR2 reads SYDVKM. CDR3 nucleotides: TGTGCCAGCAGCTCCGGGGGCATCAACTATGGCTACACCTTC. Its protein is CASSSGGINYGYTF.

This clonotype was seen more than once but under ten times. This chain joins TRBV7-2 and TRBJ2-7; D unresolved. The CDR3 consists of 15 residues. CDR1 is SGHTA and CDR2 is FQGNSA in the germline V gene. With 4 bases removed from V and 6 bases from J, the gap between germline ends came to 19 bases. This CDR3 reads CASSSRPRFTSEQYF. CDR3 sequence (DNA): TGTGCCAGCAGCTCCCGCCCAAGATTTACTTCCGAGCAGTACTTC.

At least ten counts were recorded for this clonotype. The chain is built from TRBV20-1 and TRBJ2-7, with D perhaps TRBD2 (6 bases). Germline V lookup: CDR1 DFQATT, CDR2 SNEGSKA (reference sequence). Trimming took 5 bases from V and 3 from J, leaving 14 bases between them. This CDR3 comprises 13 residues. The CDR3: CSAGGTFNYEQYF. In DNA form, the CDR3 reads TGCAGTGCTGGAGGGACTTTCAACTACGAGCAGTACTTC.

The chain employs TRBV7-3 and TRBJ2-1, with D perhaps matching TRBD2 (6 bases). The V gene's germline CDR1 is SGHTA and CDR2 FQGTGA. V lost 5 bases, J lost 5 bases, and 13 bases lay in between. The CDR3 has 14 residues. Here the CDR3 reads CASSPRGTDNEQFF. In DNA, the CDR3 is TGTGCCAGCAGCCCCCGTGGGACTGACAATGAGCAGTTCTTC. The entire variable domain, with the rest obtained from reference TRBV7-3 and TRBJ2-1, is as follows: GAGVSQTPSNKVTEKGKYVELRCDPISGHTALYWYRQSLGQGPEFLIYFQGTGAADDSGLPNDRFFAVRPEGSVSTLKIQRTERGDSAVYLCASSPRGTDNEQFFGPGTRLTVL.

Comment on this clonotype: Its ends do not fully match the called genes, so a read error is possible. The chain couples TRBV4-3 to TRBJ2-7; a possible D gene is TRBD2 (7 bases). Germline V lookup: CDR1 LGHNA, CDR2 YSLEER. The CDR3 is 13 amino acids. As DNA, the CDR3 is TGCGCCAGCAGCCAAGATCGGGGGCGGGAGCTGGAGTTC. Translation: CASSQDRGRELEF.

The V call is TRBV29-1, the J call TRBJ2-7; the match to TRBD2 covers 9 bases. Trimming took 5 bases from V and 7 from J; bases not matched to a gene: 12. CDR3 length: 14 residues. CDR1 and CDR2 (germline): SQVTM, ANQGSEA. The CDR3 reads CSVFSSGAPGEQYF. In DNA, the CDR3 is TGCAGCGTTTTTTCTAGCGGGGCCCCGGGGGAGCAGTACTTC.

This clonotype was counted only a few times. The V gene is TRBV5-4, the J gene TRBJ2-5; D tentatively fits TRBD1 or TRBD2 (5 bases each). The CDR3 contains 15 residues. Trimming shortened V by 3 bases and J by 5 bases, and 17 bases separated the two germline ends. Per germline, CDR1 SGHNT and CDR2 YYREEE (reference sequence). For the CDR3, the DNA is TGTGCCAGCAGCTCCGGGGACCCCGGTAGGGAGACCCAGTACTTC. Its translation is CASSSGDPGRETQYF.

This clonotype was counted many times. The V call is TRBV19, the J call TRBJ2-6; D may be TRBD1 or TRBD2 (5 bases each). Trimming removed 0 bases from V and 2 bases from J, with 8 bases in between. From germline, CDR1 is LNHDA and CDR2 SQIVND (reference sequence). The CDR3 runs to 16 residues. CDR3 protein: CASSIERGAGANVLTF. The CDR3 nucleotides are TGTGCCAGTAGTATAGAGAGGGGCGCTGGGGCCAACGTCCTGACTTTC.

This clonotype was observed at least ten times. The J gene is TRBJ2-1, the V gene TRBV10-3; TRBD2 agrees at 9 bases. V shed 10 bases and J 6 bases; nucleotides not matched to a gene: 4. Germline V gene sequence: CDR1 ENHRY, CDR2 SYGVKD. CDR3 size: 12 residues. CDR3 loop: CATRGGGNEQFF. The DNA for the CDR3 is TGTGCCACGCGGGGGGGCGGCAATGAGCAGTTCTTC.

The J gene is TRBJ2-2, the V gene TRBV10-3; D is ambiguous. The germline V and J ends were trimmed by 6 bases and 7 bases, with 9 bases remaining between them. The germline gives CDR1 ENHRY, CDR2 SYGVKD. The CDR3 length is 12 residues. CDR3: CAISQVGGELFF. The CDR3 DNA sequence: TGTGCCATCAGCCAGGTCGGCGGGGAGCTGTTTTTT.

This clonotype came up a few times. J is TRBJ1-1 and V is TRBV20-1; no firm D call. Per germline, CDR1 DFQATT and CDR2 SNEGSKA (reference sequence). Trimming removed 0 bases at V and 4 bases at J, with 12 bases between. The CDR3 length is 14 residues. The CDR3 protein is CSARDGRKLTEAFF. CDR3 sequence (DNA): TGCAGTGCTAGAGACGGGAGAAAACTCACTGAAGCTTTCTTT.

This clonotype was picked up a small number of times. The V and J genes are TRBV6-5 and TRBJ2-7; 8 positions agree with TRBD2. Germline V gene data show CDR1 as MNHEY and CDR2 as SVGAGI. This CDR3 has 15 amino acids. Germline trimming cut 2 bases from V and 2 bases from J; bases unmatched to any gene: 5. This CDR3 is CASSYARGGAYEQYF. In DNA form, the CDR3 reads TGTGCCAGCAGTTACGCTCGGGGGGGAGCCTACGAGCAGTACTTC.

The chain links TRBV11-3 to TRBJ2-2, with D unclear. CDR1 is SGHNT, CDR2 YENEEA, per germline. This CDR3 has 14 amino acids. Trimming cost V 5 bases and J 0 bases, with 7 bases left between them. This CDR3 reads CASSGVTNTGELFF. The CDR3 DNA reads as TGTGCCAGCAGCGGGGTGACGAACACCGGGGAGCTGTTTTTT.

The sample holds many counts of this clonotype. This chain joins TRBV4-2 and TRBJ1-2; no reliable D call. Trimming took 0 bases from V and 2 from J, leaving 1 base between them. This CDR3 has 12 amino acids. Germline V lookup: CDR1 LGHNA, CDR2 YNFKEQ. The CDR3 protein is CASSQENYGYTF. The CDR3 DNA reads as TGTGCCAGCAGCCAAGAAAACTATGGCTACACCTTC.

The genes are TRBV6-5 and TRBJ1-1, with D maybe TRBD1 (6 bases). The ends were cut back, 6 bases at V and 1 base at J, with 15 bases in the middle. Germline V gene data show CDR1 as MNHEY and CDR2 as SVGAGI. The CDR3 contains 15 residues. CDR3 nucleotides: TGTGCCAGCAGGAAATGGGGGGGCCAGAACACTGAAGCTTTCTTT. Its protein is CASRKWGGQNTEAFF.